This T cell receptor (beta chain) was found in a study of radiotherapy plus CTLA-4 blockade in lung cancer. V gave up 4 bases and J gave up 7 bases, with 11 bases separating them. Germline CDR1 LNHDA, CDR2 SQIVND (reference sequence). The CDR3 has 14 amino acids. Sequencing used immunoSEQ multiplex PCR; TCRdb keeps in-frame clones, though not all of them. This table holds 45,000 to 55,000 clones, 88% found once. Study-wide findings and caveats: Expansion of tumor-derived TCR clones was observed in blood after radiotherapy plus ipilimumab.

Of note for this clone: Its antigen is unidentified.

This specimen consisted of peripheral blood, obtained from a patient treated with radiotherapy plus ipilimumab. The TCR originated in a human donor with non-small cell lung cancer whose response to radiotherapy plus ipilimumab could not be evaluated. The J gene is TRBJ1-6, the V gene TRBV19; D not resolved. Here the CDR3 DNA reads TGTGCCAGTAGTACCCGGGGAAAGAATTCACCCCTCCACTTT. Translation: CASSTRGKNSPLHF. Drawing the rest from reference TRBV19 and TRBJ1-6, the complete variable domain is DGGITQSPKYLFRKEGQNVTLSCEQNLNHDAMYWYRQDPGQGLRLIYYSQIVNDFQKGDIAEGYSVSREKKESFPLTVTSAQKNPTAFYLCASSTRGKNSPLHFGNGTRLTVT.